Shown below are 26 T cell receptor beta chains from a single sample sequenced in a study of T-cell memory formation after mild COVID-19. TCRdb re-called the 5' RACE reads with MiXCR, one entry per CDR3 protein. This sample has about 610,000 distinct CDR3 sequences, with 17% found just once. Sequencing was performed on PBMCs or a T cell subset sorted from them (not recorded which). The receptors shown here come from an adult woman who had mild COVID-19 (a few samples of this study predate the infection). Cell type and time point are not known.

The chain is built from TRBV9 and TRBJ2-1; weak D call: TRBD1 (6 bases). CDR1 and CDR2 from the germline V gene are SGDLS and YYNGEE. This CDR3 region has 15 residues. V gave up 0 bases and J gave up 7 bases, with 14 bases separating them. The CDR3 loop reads CASSVGQGSSNEQFF. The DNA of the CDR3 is TGTGCCAGCAGCGTAGGGCAGGGGTCTTCTAATGAGCAGTTCTTC. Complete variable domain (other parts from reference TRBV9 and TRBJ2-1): DSGVTQTPKHLITATGQRVTLRCSPRSGDLSVYWYQQSLDQGLQFLIQYYNGEERAKGNILERFSAQQFPDLHSELNLSSLELGDSALYFCASSVGQGSSNEQFFGPGTRLTVL.

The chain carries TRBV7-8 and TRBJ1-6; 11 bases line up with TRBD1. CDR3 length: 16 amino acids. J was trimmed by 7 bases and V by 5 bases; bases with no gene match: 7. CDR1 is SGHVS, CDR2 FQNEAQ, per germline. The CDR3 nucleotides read TGTGCCAGCAGCCAGGACAGGGGGCAGGGGAATTCACCCCTCCACTTT. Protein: CASSQDRGQGNSPLHF.

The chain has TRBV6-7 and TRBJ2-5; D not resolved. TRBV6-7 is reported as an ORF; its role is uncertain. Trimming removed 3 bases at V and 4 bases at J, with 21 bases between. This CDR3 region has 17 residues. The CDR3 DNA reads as TGTGCCAGCAGTTATCGGTCGGCTAGGATCGGGCGAGAGACCCAGTACTTC. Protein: CASSYRSARIGRETQYF.

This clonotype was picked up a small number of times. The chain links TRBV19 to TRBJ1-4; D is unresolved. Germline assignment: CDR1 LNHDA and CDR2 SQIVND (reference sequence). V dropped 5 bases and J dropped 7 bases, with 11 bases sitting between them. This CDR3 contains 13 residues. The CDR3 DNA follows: TGTGCCAGTAGTGCCTACACGGGTGAAAAACTGTTTTTT. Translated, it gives CASSAYTGEKLFF. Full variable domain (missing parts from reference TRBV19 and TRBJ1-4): DGGITQSPKYLFRKEGQNVTLSCEQNLNHDAMYWYRQDPGQGLRLIYYSQIVNDFQKGDIAEGYSVSREKKESFPLTVTSAQKNPTAFYLCASSAYTGEKLFFGSGTQLSVL.

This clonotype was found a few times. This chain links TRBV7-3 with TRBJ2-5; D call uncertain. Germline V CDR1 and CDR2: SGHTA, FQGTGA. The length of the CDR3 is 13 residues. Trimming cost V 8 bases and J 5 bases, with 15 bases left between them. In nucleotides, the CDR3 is TGTGCCAGCGGGGTTTTGGGGTCGGAGACCCAGTACTTC. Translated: CASGVLGSETQYF.

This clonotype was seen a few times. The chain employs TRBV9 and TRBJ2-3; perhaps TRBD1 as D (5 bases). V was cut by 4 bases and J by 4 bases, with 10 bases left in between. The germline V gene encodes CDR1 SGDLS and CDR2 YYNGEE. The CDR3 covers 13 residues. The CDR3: CASSSRAADTQYF. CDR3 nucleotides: TGTGCCAGCAGCTCCAGGGCGGCAGATACGCAGTATTTT.

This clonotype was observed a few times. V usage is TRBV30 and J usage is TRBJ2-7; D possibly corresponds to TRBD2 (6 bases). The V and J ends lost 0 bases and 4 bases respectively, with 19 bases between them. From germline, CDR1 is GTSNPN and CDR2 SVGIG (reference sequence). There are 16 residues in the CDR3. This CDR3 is CAWSVDIPAGGYEQYF. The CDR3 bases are TGTGCCTGGAGTGTAGATATCCCGGCAGGAGGGTACGAGCAGTACTTC.

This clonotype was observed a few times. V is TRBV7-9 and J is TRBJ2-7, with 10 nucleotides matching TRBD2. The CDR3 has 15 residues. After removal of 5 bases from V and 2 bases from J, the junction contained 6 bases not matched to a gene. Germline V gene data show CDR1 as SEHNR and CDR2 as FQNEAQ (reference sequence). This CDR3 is CASSLSGGFTYEQYF. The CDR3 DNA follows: TGTGCCAGCAGCCTTAGCGGGGGGTTTACCTACGAGCAGTACTTC.

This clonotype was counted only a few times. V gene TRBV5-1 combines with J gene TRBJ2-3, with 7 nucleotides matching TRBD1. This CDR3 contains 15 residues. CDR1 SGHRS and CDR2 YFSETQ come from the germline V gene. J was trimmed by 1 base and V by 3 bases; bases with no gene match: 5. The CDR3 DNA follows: TGCGCCAGCAGCTCCGGACAGGTGGGCACAGATACGCAGTATTTT. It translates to CASSSGQVGTDTQYF. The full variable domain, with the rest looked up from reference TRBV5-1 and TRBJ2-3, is KAGVTQTPRYLIKTRGQQVTLSCSPISGHRSVSWYQQTPGQGLQFLFEYFSETQRNKGNFPGRFSGRQFSNSRSEMNVSTLELGDSALYLCASSSGQVGTDTQYFGPGTRLTVL.

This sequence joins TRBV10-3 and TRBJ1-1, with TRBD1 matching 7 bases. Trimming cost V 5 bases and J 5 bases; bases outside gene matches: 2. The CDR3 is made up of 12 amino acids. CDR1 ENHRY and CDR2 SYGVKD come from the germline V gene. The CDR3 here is CAISQGETEAFF. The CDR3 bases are TGTGCCATCAGTCAGGGGGAGACTGAAGCTTTCTTT.

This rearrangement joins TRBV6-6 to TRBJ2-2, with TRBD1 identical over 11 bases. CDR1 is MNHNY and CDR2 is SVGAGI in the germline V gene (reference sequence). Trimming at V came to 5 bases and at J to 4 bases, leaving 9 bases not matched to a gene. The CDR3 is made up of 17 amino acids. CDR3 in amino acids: CASSPLPDRGRTGELFF. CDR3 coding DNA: TGTGCCAGCAGTCCTTTACCGGACAGGGGGCGCACCGGGGAGCTGTTTTTT.

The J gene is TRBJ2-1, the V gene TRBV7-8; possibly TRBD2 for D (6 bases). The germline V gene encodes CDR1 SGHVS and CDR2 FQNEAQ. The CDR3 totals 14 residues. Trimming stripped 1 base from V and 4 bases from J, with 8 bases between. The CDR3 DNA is TGTGCCAGCAGCTTAGGGGGGGAGTACAATGAGCAGTTCTTC. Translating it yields CASSLGGEYNEQFF.

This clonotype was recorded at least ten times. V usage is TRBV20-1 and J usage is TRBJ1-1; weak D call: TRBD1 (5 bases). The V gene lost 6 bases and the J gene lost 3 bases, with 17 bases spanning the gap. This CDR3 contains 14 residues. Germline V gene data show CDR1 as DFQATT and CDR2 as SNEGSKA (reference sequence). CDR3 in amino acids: CSAKNRNGDTEAFF. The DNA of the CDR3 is TGCAGTGCGAAAAACAGGAACGGGGACACTGAAGCTTTCTTT.

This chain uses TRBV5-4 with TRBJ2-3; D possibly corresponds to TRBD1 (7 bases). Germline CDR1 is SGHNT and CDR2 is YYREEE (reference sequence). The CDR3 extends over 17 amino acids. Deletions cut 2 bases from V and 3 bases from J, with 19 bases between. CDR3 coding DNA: TGTGCCAGCAGCTTCGGAGGGGGCGGACCCATAACAGATACGCAGTATTTT. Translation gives CASSFGGGGPITDTQYF. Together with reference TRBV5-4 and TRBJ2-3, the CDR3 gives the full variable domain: ETGVTQSPTHLIKTRGQQVTLRCSSQSGHNTVSWYQQALGQGPQFIFQYYREEENGRGNFPPRFSGLQFPNYSSELNVNALELDDSALYLCASSFGGGGPITDTQYFGPGTRLTVL.

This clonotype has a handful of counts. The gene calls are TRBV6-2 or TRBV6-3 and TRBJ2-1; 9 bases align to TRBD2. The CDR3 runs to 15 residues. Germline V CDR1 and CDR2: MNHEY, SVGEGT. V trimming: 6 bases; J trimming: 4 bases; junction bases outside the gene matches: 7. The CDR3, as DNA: TGTGCCAGCAGAGCGGCGGGGGGGCTATACAATGAGCAGTTCTTC. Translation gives CASRAAGGLYNEQFF.

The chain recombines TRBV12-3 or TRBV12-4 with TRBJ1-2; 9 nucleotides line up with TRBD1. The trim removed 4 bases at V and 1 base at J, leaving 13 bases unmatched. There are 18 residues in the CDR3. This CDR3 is CASSSSGTGQVVNYGYTF. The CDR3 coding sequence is TGTGCCAGCAGTTCTTCCGGGACAGGGCAGGTGGTTAACTATGGCTACACCTTC.

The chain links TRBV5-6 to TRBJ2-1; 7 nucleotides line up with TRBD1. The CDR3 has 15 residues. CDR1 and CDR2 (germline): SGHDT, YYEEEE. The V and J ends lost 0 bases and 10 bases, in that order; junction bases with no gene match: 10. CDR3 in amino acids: CASSLEPRGGQEQFF. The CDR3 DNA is TGTGCCAGCAGCTTGGAGCCCCGAGGGGGACAGGAGCAGTTCTTC.

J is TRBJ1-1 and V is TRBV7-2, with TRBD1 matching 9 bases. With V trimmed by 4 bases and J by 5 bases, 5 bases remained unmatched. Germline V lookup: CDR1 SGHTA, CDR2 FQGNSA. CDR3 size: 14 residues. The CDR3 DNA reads TGTGCCAGCAGCTCTGGACAGGGGAGGACTGAAGCTTTCTTT. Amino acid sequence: CASSSGQGRTEAFF.

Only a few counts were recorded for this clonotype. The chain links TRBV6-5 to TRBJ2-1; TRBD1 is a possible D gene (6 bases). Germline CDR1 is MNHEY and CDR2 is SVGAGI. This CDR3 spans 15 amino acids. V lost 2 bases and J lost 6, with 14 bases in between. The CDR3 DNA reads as TGTGCCAGCAGTTACGACAGGAGTGAGGTCAATGAGCAGTTCTTC. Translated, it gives CASSYDRSEVNEQFF.

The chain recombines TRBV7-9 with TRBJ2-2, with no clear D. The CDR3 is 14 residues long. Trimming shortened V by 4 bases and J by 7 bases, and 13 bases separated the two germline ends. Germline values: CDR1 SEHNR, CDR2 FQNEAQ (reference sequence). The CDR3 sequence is CASSWELRDGELFF. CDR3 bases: TGTGCCAGCAGCTGGGAACTCCGCGACGGGGAGCTGTTTTTT.

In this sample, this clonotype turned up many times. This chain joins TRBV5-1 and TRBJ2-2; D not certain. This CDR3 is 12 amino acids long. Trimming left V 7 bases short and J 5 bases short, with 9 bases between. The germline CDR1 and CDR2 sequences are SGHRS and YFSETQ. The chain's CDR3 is CASREGTGELFF. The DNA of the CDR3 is TGCGCCAGCCGCGAAGGGACCGGGGAGCTGTTTTTT.

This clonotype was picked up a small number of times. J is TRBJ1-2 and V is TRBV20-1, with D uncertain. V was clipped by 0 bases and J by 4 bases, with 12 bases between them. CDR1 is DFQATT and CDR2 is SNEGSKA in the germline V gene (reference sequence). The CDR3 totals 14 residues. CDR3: CSAREIGISYGYTF. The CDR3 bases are TGCAGTGCTAGAGAAATCGGAATCTCCTATGGCTACACCTTC.

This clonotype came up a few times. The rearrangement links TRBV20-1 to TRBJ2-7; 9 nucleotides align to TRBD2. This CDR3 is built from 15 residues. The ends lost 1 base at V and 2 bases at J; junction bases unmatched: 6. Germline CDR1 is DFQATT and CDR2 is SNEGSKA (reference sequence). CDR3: CSARVLAGVTYEQYF. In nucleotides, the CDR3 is TGCAGTGCTAGAGTGTTAGCGGGAGTCACCTACGAGCAGTACTTC.

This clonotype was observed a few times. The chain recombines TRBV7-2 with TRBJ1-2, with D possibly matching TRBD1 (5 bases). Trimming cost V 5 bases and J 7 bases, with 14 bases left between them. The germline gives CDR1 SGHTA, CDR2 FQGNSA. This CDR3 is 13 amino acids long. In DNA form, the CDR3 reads TGTGCCAGCAGCCTCCAGGGAGTCAGTGGCTACACCTTC. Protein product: CASSLQGVSGYTF.

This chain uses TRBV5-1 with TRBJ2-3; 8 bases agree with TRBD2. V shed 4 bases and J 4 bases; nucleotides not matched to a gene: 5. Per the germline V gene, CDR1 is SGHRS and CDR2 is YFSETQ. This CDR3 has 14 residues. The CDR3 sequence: CASSRTSSADTQYF. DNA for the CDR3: TGCGCCAGCAGCCGGACTAGCTCCGCAGATACGCAGTATTTT. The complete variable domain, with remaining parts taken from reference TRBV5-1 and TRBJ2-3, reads KAGVTQTPRYLIKTRGQQVTLSCSPISGHRSVSWYQQTPGQGLQFLFEYFSETQRNKGNFPGRFSGRQFSNSRSEMNVSTLELGDSALYLCASSRTSSADTQYFGPGTRLTVL.

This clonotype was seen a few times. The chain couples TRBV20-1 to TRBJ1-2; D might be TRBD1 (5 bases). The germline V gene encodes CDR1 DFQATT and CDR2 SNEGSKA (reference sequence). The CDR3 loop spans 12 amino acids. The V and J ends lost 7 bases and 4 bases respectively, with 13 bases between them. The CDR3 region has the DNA TGCAGTGGGGGCGAGGGTGGCTATGGCTACACCTTC. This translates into CSGGEGGYGYTF.